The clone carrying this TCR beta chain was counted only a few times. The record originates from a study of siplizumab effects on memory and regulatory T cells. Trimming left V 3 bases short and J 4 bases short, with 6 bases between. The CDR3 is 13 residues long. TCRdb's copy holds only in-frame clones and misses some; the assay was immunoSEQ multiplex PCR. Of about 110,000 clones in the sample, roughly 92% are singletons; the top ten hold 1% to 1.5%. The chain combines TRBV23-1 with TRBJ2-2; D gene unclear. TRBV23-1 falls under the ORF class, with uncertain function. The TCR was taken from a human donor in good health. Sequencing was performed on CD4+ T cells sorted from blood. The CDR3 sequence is CASSQDSTGELFF. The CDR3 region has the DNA TGCGCCAGCAGTCAGGATTCCACCGGGGAGCTGTTTTTT.